Below, 19 T cell receptor beta chains from the same sample are listed, as sequenced in a study of T cell responses to AZD1222 COVID-19 vaccine. Here immunoSEQ multiplex PCR was the method, and the copy in TCRdb shows in-frame clones only, minus some. The sample lists over 150,000 clones, approximately 90% seen once, with about 2.5% in the top ten. The material was peripheral blood, obtained on day 0 of AZD1222 vaccination. The receptor source for this set is an adult in good health.

A few counts support this clone. This chain joins TRBV4-2 and TRBJ2-7; a weak D match, TRBD2 (6 bases). Trimming took off 0 bases at V and 4 bases at J, with 13 bases between the two ends. From germline, CDR1 is LGHNA and CDR2 YNFKEQ. CDR3 length: 15 amino acids. The CDR3 DNA follows: TGTGCCAGCAGCCAAGAGTTGGGTCTAGCGTACGAGCAGTACTTC. Its translation is CASSQELGLAYEQYF.

The CDR3 reads CASSPRGRTNEKLFF. CDR3 nucleotide sequence: TGTGCCAGCAGTCCCCGGGGGAGAACTAATGAAAAACTGTTTTTT. J is TRBJ1-4 and V is TRBV6-5, with D possibly TRBD1 on 5 matching bases. CDR3 length equals 15 residues. Germline V lookup: CDR1 MNHEY, CDR2 SVGAGI. V lost 5 bases, J lost 1 base, and 11 bases lay in between.

The chain has TRBV7-9 and TRBJ2-7; no firm D call. Trimming removed 1 base from V and 3 bases from J, with 7 bases in between. The germline gives CDR1 SEHNR, CDR2 FQNEAQ (reference sequence). This CDR3 region has 13 residues. The CDR3 sequence is CASSLGDFYEQYF. The CDR3, as DNA: TGTGCCAGCAGCTTAGGGGATTTCTACGAGCAGTACTTC. Full variable domain (outside the CDR3, taken from reference TRBV7-9 and TRBJ2-7): DTGVSQNPRHKITKRGQNVTFRCDPISEHNRLYWYRQTLGQGPEFLTYFQNEAQLEKSRLLSDRFSAERPKGSFSTLEIQRTEQGDSAMYLCASSLGDFYEQYFGPGTRLTVT.

The chain employs TRBV10-2 and TRBJ2-7, with a weak D call TRBD2 (6 bases). Germline CDR1 reads WSHSY; CDR2 reads SAAADI. The V gene lost 4 bases and the J gene lost 6 bases, with 13 bases spanning the gap. CDR3 length: 13 amino acids. The CDR3 DNA is TGCGCCAGCAGTGGCGGGGCCTTCATCGAGCAGTACTTC. It is translated as CASSGGAFIEQYF.

This sequence joins TRBV2 and TRBJ2-7; TRBD2 aligns across 7 bases. V lost 8 bases to trimming and J lost 3 bases; unmatched junction nucleotides: 7. The CDR3 is made up of 13 amino acids. Per germline, CDR1 SNHLY and CDR2 FYNNEI. The CDR3 DNA reads as TGTGCCAGCCGGCCTAGCGGATACTACGAGCAGTACTTC. This encodes CASRPSGYYEQYF.

The rearrangement links TRBV5-4 to TRBJ2-5; no definite D call. CDR3 length: 11 residues. The germline V gene encodes CDR1 SGHNT and CDR2 YYREEE (reference sequence). With 0 bases removed from V and 3 bases from J, the gap between germline ends came to 0 bases. CDR3 in DNA: TGTGCCAGCAGCTTGGAAGAGACCCAGTACTTC. Encoded protein: CASSLEETQYF.

The chain carries TRBV30 and TRBJ2-7, with a tentative D call TRBD2 (5 bases). Looked up from germline, CDR1 is GTSNPN and CDR2 is SVGIG (reference sequence). V gave up 3 bases and J gave up 2 bases, with 14 bases separating them. The CDR3 runs 14 residues. The CDR3 spells CAWSRNSGPYEQYF. The CDR3 nucleotides are TGTGCCTGGAGCCGCAACAGCGGACCCTACGAGCAGTACTTC.

The chain combines TRBV6-5 with TRBJ1-5; no clear D. Trimming stripped 11 bases from V and 0 bases from J, with 11 bases between. The germline V gene encodes CDR1 MNHEY and CDR2 SVGAGI. The CDR3 is 13 amino acids. CDR3 nucleotides: TGTGCCTGCGGACGGTATAGCAATCAGCCCCAGCATTTT. Protein product: CACGRYSNQPQHF.

The rearrangement links TRBV18 to TRBJ1-1, with D possibly TRBD1 on 6 matching bases. This CDR3 has 14 amino acids. CDR1 is KGHSH and CDR2 is LQKENI in the germline V gene. The V and J ends lost 1 base and 4 bases respectively, with 10 bases between them. The CDR3 sequence: CASSPQGGSTEAFF. Written as DNA, the CDR3 is TGTGCCAGCTCACCACAGGGGGGGAGCACTGAAGCTTTCTTT.

This clone was detected a few times. This chain joins TRBV5-1 and TRBJ2-7; maybe TRBD2 (5 bases). Trimming cost V 5 bases and J 6 bases, with 18 bases left between them. This CDR3 comprises 14 residues. Germline V gene lookup returns CDR1 SGHRS and CDR2 YFSETQ. DNA for the CDR3: TGCGCCAGCAGTGCGGGCCACTCCCCTAGCGAGCAGTACTTC. Translated: CASSAGHSPSEQYF.

The chain links TRBV7-2 to TRBJ1-4; D remains ambiguous. Germline V gene lookup returns CDR1 SGHTA and CDR2 FQGNSA. Trimming cost V 4 bases and J 8 bases, with 11 bases left between them. The CDR3 contains 13 residues. The CDR3 region is CASSSPLGEKLFF. DNA of the CDR3: TGTGCCAGCAGCTCCCCTCTAGGGGAAAAACTGTTTTTT.

This clone has just a few counts. The CDR3 nucleotides are TGTGCCATTGGTACGCCGGGACCCCTAGGCGACGAGCAGTACTTC. It specifies CAIGTPGPLGDEQYF. V usage is TRBV10-3 and J usage is TRBJ2-7, with D tentatively TRBD1 or TRBD2 (5 bases each). Looked up from germline, CDR1 is ENHRY and CDR2 is SYGVKD. CDR3 length: 15 residues. V lost 9 bases to trimming and J lost 5 bases, with 23 bases between them.

The chain recombines TRBV9 with TRBJ1-6; 7 bases line up with TRBD1. This CDR3 spans 16 amino acids. Germline-derived CDR1 and CDR2 are SGDLS and YYNGEE. The V gene end was trimmed by 4 bases and the J gene end by 9 bases; junction bases not matched to a gene: 13. Here the CDR3 reads CASSRPPTGKASPLHF. In DNA form, the CDR3 reads TGTGCCAGCAGCCGCCCCCCGACAGGGAAGGCTTCACCCCTCCACTTT.

The table lists this clone with a few counts. This chain uses TRBV25-1 with TRBJ1-4; D possibly corresponds to TRBD1 (5 bases). In germline, CDR1 is MGHDK, CDR2 SYGVNS. This CDR3 has 14 amino acids. V was trimmed by 2 bases and J by 11 bases, leaving 15 bases between them. The CDR3 is CASSEGQGVGKLFF. The CDR3 DNA reads as TGTGCCAGCAGTGAAGGGCAGGGCGTAGGTAAACTGTTTTTT.

V usage is TRBV10-3 and J usage is TRBJ1-1, with D perhaps TRBD1 (5 bases). Germline lookup yields CDR1 ENHRY and CDR2 SYGVKD. V lost 0 bases to trimming and J lost 3 bases, with 11 bases between them. The CDR3 covers 15 residues. DNA of the CDR3: TGTGCCATCAGTGAGTCGGGGGGGTGGGACACTGAAGCTTTCTTT. Amino acids: CAISESGGWDTEAFF.

The chain has TRBV14 and TRBJ2-2, with TRBD1 as a possible D gene (5 bases). The CDR3 is 15 residues long. The V end was cut by 3 bases, the J end by 4 bases, with 12 bases between. Germline assignment: CDR1 SGHDN and CDR2 FVKESK. For the CDR3, the DNA is TGTGCCAGCAGCCACCTAAACCAGGGCACCGGGGAGCTGTTTTTT. It translates to CASSHLNQGTGELFF. The whole variable domain, filled in from reference TRBV14 and TRBJ2-2, reads EAGVTQFPSHSVIEKGQTVTLRCDPISGHDNLYWYRRVMGKEIKFLLHFVKESKQDESGMPNNRFLAERTGGTYSTLKVQPAELEDSGVYFCASSHLNQGTGELFFGEGSRLTVL.

This clone was recorded a few times. V is TRBV28 and J is TRBJ1-5; unclear D gene. Per germline, CDR1 MDHEN and CDR2 SYDVKM. The CDR3 consists of 14 residues. V lost 2 bases and J lost 4, with 9 bases in between. The CDR3 loop reads CASSLSAGNQPQHF. In DNA, the CDR3 is TGTGCCAGCAGTTTAAGTGCGGGTAATCAGCCCCAGCATTTT.

The CDR3 here is CASSELAGPYGYTF. For the CDR3, the DNA is TGTGCCAGCAGTGAACTTGCAGGTCCCTATGGCTACACCTTC. This chain connects TRBV6-1 to TRBJ1-2; no clear D gene. Germline CDR1 is MNHNS and CDR2 is SASEGT. V was trimmed by 2 bases and J by 4 bases, leaving 11 bases between them. This CDR3 has 14 amino acids.

The chain combines TRBV11-2 with TRBJ2-3; TRBD2 agrees at 7 bases. The CDR3 is 15 residues long. Unmatched junction bases numbered 9, after V lost 6 bases and J lost 3 bases. Per germline, CDR1 SGHAT and CDR2 FQNNGV. CDR3 coding DNA: TGTGCCAGCAGTCCGCAGGGAGGGTTGACAGATACGCAGTATTTT. Protein product: CASSPQGGLTDTQYF. The full variable domain, completed using reference TRBV11-2 and TRBJ2-3, is EAGVAQSPRYKIIEKRQSVAFWCNPISGHATLYWYQQILGQGPKLLIQFQNNGVVDDSQLPKDRFSAERLKGVDSTLKIQPAKLEDSAVYLCASSPQGGLTDTQYFGPGTRLTVL.